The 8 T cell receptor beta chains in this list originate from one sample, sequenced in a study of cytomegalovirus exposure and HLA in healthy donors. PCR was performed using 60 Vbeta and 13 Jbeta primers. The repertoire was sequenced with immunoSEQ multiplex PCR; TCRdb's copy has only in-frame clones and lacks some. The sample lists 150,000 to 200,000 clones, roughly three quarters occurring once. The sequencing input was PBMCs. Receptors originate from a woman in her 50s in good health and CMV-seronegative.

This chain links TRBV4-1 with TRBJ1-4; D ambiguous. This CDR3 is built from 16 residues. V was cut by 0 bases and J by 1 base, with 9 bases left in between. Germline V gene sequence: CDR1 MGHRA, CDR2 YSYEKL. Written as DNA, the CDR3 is TGCGCCAGCAGCCAAGATCGGGGTCTAACTAATGAAAAACTGTTTTTT. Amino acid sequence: CASSQDRGLTNEKLFF.

The DNA for the CDR3 is TGTGCCAGCAGAGACGCTACAGGGGCCGGGACTGAAGCTTTCTTT. Its protein is CASRDATGAGTEAFF. This rearrangement joins TRBV2 to TRBJ1-1, with 7 positions matching TRBD1. The CDR3 has 15 amino acids. The trim removed 6 bases at V and 5 bases at J, leaving 12 bases unmatched. From germline, CDR1 is SNHLY and CDR2 FYNNEI.

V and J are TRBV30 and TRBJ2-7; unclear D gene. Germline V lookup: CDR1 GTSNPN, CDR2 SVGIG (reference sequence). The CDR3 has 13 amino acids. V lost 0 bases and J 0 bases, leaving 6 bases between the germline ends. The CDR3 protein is CAWSVAGSYEQYF. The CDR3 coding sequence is TGTGCCTGGAGTGTAGCTGGCTCCTACGAGCAGTACTTC.

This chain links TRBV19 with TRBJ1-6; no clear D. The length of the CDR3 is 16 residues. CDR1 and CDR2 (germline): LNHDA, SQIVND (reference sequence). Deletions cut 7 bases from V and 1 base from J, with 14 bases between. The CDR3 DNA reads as TGTGCCAGTACGGGGAGGGATCGGTCCTATAATTCACCCCTCCACTTT. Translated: CASTGRDRSYNSPLHF.

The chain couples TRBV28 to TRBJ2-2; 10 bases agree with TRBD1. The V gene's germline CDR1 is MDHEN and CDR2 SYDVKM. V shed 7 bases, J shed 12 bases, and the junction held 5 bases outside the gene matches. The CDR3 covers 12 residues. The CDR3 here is CASNQGQGKLFF. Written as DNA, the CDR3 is TGTGCCAGCAATCAGGGACAGGGGAAGCTGTTTTTT. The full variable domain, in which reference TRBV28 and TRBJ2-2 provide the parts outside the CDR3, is DVKVTQSSRYLVKRTGEKVFLECVQDMDHENMFWYRQDPGLGLRLIYFSYDVKMKEKGDIPEGYSVSREKKERFSLILESASTNQTSMYLCASNQGQGKLFFGEGSRLTVL.

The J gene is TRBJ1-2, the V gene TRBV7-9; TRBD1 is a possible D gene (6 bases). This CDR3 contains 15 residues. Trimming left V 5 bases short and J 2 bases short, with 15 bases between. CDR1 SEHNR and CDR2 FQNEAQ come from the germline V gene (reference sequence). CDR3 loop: CASSHVPGENYGYTF. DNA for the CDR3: TGTGCCAGCAGCCACGTCCCAGGGGAGAACTATGGCTACACCTTC. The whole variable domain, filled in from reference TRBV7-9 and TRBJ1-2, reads DTGVSQNPRHKITKRGQNVTFRCDPISEHNRLYWYRQTLGQGPEFLTYFQNEAQLEKSRLLSDRFSAERPKGSFSTLEIQRTEQGDSAMYLCASSHVPGENYGYTFGSGTRLTVV.

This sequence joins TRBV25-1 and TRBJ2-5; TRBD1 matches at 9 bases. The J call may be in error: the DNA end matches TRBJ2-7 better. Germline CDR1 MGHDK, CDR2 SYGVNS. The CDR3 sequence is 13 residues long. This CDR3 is CASRQGALYEQYF. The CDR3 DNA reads TGTGCCAGCAGACAGGGGGCTTTGTACGAGCAGTACTTC.

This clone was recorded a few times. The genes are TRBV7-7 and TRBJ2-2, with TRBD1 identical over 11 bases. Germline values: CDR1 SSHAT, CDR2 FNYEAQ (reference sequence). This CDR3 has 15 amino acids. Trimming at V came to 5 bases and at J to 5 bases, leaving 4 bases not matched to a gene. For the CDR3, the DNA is TGTGCCAGCAGCCCGGGACAGGGGGGAACCGGGGAGCTGTTTTTT. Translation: CASSPGQGGTGELFF.